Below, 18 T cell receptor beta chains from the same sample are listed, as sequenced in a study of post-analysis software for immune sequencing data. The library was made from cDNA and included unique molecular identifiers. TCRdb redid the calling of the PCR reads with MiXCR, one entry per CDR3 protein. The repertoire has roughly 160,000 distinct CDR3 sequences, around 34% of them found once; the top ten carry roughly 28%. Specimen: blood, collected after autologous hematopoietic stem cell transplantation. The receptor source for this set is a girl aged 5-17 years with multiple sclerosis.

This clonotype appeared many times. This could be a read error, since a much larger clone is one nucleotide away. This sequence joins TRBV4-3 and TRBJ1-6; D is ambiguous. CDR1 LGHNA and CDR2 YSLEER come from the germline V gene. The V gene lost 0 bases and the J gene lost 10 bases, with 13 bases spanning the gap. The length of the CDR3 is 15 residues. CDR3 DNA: TGCGCCAGCAGCCAAGATTCCCCCAATTGGTCACCCCTCCACTTT. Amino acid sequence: CASSQDSPNWSPLHF.

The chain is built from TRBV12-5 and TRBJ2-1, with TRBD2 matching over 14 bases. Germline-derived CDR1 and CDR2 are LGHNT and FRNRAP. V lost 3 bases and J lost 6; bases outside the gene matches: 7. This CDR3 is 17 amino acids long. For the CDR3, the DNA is TGTGCTAGTGGTTTCACCGGGACTAGCGGGGGCCGCAATGAGCAGTTCTTC. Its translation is CASGFTGTSGGRNEQFF.

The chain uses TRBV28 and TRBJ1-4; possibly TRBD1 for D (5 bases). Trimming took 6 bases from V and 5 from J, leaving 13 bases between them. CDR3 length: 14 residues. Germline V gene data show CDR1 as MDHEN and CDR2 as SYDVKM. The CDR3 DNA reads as TGTGCCAGCAGGTCCCCGACAGTAAATGAAAAACTGTTTTTT. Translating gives CASRSPTVNEKLFF.

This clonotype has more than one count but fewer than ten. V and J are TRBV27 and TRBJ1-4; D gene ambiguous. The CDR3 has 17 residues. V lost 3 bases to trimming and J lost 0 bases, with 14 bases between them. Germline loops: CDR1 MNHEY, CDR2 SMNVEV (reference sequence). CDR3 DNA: TGTGCCAGCAGTTTTAAGGGCCACTCTGCAACTAATGAAAAACTGTTTTTT. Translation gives CASSFKGHSATNEKLFF.

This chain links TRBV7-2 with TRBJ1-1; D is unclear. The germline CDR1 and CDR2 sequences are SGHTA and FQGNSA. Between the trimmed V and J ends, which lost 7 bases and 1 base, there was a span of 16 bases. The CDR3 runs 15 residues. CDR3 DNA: TGTGCCAGCACCCCTTACACGGGAGGGAACACTGAAGCTTTCTTT. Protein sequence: CASTPYTGGNTEAFF. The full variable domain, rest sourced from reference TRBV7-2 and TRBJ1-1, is GAGVSQSPSNKVTEKGKDVELRCDPISGHTALYWYRQSLGQGLEFLIYFQGNSAPDKSGLPSDRFSAERTGGSVSTLTIQRTQQEDSAVYLCASTPYTGGNTEAFFGQGTRLTVV.

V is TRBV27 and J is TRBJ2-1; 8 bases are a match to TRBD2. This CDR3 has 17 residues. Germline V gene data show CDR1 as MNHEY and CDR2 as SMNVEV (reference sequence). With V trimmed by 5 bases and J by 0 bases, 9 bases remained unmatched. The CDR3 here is CASSDPGLAPSYNEQFF. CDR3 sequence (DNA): TGTGCCAGCAGTGACCCTGGACTAGCCCCCTCCTACAATGAGCAGTTCTTC.

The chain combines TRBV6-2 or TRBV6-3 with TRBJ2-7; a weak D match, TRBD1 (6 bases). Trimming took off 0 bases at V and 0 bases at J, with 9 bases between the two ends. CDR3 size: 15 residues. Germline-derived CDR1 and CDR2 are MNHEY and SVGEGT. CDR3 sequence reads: CASSYSETGSYEQYF. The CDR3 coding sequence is TGTGCCAGCAGTTACTCCGAGACAGGCTCCTACGAGCAGTACTTC.

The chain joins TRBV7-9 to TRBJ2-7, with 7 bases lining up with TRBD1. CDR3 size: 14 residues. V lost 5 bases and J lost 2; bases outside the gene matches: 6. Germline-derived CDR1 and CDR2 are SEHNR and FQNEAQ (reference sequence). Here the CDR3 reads CASSPAGTAYEQYF. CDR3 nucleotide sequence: TGTGCCAGCAGCCCAGCTGGGACAGCCTACGAGCAGTACTTC.

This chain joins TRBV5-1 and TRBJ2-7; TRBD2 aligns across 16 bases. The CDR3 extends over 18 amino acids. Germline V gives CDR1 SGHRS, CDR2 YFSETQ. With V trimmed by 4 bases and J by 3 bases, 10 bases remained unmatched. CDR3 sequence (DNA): TGCGCCAGCAGCACCGAGGGACTAGCGGGAGGGAAACACTACGAGCAGTACTTC. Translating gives CASSTEGLAGGKHYEQYF. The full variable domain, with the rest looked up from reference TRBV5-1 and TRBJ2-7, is KAGVTQTPRYLIKTRGQQVTLSCSPISGHRSVSWYQQTPGQGLQFLFEYFSETQRNKGNFPGRFSGRQFSNSRSEMNVSTLELGDSALYLCASSTEGLAGGKHYEQYFGPGTRLTVT.

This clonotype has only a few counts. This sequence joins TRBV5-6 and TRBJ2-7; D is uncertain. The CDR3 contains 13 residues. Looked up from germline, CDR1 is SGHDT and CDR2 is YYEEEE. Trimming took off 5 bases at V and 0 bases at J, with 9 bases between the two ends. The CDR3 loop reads CASRISNSYEQYF. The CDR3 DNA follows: TGTGCCAGCAGGATTAGTAACTCCTACGAGCAGTACTTC.

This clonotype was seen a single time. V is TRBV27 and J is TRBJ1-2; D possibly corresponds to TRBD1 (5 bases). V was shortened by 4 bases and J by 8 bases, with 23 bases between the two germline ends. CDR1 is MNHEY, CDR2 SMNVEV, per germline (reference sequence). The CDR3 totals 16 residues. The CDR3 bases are TGTGCCAGCAGTTCGAAATTCGGACCGACGGGGGGAGGCTACACCTTC. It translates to CASSSKFGPTGGGYTF.

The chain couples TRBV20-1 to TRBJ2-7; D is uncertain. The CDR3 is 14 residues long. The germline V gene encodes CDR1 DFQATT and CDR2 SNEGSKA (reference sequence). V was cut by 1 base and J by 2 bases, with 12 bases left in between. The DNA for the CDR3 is TGCAGTGCTAGAGGGGAAGGGTACGCCTACGAGCAGTACTTC. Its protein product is CSARGEGYAYEQYF.

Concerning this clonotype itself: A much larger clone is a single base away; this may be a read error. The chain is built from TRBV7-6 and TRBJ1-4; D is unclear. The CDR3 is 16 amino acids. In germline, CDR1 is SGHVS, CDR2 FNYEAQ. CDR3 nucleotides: TGTGCCAGCAGCCCTCGGACGCCTGCAACTAATGAAAAACGGTTTTTT. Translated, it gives CASSPRTPATNEKRFF. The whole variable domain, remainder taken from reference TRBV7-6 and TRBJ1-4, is GAGVSQSPRYKVTKRGQDVALRCDPISGHVSLYWYRQALGQGPEFLTYFNYEAQQDKSGLPNDRFSAERPEGSISTLTIQRTEQRDSAMYRCASSPRTPATNEKRFFGSGTQLSVL.

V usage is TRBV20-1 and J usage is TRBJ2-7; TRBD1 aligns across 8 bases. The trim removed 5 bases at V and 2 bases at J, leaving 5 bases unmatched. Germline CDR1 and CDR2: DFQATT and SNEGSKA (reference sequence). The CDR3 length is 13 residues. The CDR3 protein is CSAGMDRAYEQYF. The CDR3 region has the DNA TGCAGTGCTGGAATGGACAGGGCCTACGAGCAGTACTTC.

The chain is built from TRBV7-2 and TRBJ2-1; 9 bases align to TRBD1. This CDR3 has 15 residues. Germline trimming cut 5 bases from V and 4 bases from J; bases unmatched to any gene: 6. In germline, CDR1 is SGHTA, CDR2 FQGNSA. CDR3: CASSATGGAYNEQFF. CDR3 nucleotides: TGTGCCAGCAGCGCTACAGGGGGCGCTTACAATGAGCAGTTCTTC.

The CDR3 region is CASSLETGALYEQYF. CDR3 nucleotide sequence: TGTGCCAGCAGCTTAGAGACAGGGGCCCTCTACGAGCAGTACTTC. The chain links TRBV7-2 to TRBJ2-5, with 8 positions matching TRBD1. The DNA end is a closer match to TRBJ2-7, so the J assignment may be wrong. This CDR3 is 15 amino acids long. Per germline, CDR1 SGHTA and CDR2 FQGNSA.

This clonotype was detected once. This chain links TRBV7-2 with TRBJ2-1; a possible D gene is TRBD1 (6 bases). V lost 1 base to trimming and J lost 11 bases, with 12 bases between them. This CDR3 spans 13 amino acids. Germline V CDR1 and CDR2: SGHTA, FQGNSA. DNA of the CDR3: TGTGCCAGCAGCTTAGAGGGCAGGGGTCAGCAGTTCTTC. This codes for CASSLEGRGQQFF.

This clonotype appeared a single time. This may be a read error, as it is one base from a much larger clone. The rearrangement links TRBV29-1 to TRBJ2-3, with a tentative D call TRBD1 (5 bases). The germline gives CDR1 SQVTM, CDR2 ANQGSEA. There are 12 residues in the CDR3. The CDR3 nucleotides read TGCAGCGCTGAATGGGGCTCAGATACGCAGTATTTT. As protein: CSAEWGSDTQYF.